The 27 T cell receptor beta chains below were found in one sample sequenced in a study of identifying expanded T cells in peripheral blood. Clones were sequenced by immunoSEQ multiplex PCR, and TCRdb holds only the in-frame ones, with some missing. The sample lists roughly 63,000 clones, around 81% occurring once. Sample: blood. These receptors were taken from a person aged 18-70 years in good health.

J is TRBJ1-1 and V is TRBV21-1; the D call in the table, TRBD1, was not verified against the DNA. TRBV21-1 is a listed pseudogene. The CDR3 has 17 amino acids. CDR3 bases: TGTGCCAGCAGCAAAGCGTACAGGGCCACTGGGGACACTGAAGCTTTCTTT. Protein sequence: CASSKAYRATGDTEAFF.

The V and J genes are TRBV5-1 and TRBJ2-7; D not certain. This CDR3 comprises 13 residues. The germline V gene has CDR1 SGHRS and CDR2 YFSETQ. Trimming shortened V by 4 bases and J by 4 bases, and 12 bases separated the two germline ends. The DNA for the CDR3 is TGCGCCAGCAGCACTGGCTCACTATACGAGCAGTACTTC. This encodes CASSTGSLYEQYF.

The genes are TRBV23-1 and TRBJ1-1; D is ambiguous. TRBV23-1 is an open reading frame whose function is uncertain. Trimming pared 1 base from V and 1 base from J, leaving 25 bases between. The CDR3 covers 20 residues. The CDR3 bases are TGCGCCAGCAGTCAATACATGAATCGCCAACGGAGACCGAGGAACACTGAAGCTTTCTTT. Protein: CASSQYMNRQRRPRNTEAFF.

V is TRBV12-5 and J is TRBJ2-3, with TRBD1 matching 9 bases. Germline V gives CDR1 LGHNT, CDR2 FRNRAP. Germline trimming cut 2 bases from V and 5 bases from J; bases unmatched to any gene: 17. CDR3 size: 19 residues. CDR3 amino acids: CASGLPGTGKGQVGDTQYF. DNA for the CDR3: TGTGCTAGTGGTTTGCCCGGGACAGGGAAAGGTCAGGTGGGAGATACGCAGTATTTT.

The chain uses TRBV5-6 and TRBJ2-1, with D unclear. This CDR3 is built from 16 residues. The germline CDR1 and CDR2 sequences are SGHDT and YYEEEE. Trimming cost V 0 bases and J 0 bases, with 10 bases left between them. In DNA form, the CDR3 reads TGTGCCAGCAGCTTGGGTCCGGTACCCTCCTACAATGAGCAGTTCTTC. This sequence encodes CASSLGPVPSYNEQFF.

Judged by abundance, this clone is medium-sized. The chain recombines TRBV11-3 with TRBJ2-1; D unresolved. The V end lost 9 bases, the J end lost 5 bases, and 11 bases lay between the germline ends. The CDR3 has 12 amino acids. CDR1 is SGHNT and CDR2 is YENEEA in the germline V gene. CDR3 nucleotide sequence: TGTGCCAGTACCGACTGGGACAATGAGCAGTTCTTC. Residues: CASTDWDNEQFF.

The CDR3 region has the DNA TGTGCCAGCAGCTTTGACAGGGAACCAAACTCTGGGGCCAACGTCCTGACTTTC. The encoded protein is CASSFDREPNSGANVLTF. The rearrangement joins TRBV5-6 to TRBJ2-6; 7 nucleotides line up with TRBD1. The germline V gene has CDR1 SGHDT and CDR2 YYEEEE. V gave up 2 bases and J gave up 0 bases; unmatched junction bases: 8. The CDR3 is 18 residues long.

The CDR3 DNA sequence: TGTGCCAGCAGCCCTCGCCAGGGCTGGGTTAATAATGAAAAACTGTTTTTT. It specifies CASSPRQGWVNNEKLFF. The rearrangement joins TRBV5-6 to TRBJ1-4; D is possibly TRBD1 (5 bases). Germline CDR1 is SGHDT and CDR2 is YYEEEE. Trimming cost V 4 bases and J 4 bases, with 20 bases left between them. The CDR3 is made up of 17 amino acids.

The CDR3 DNA reads TGTGCCAGCAGCTTAGGTGGCAGGGTGCACGAGCAGTACGTC. It translates to CASSLGGRVHEQYV. The V call is TRBV4-2, the J call TRBJ2-7; the D gene is possibly TRBD1 (5 bases). This CDR3 spans 14 amino acids. The ends were cut back, 5 bases at V and 5 bases at J, with 16 bases in the middle. Per the germline V gene, CDR1 is LGHNA and CDR2 is YNFKEQ.

The chain has TRBV27 and TRBJ2-3, with no clear D. The CDR3 runs 13 residues. V was shortened by 1 base and J by 8 bases, with 10 bases between the two germline ends. Germline lookup yields CDR1 MNHEY and CDR2 SMNVEV (reference sequence). The CDR3 is CASSLFRPGTQYF. Written as DNA, the CDR3 is TGTGCCAGCAGTTTATTTAGACCGGGTACGCAGTATTTT.

The CDR3 nucleotides read TGTGCCAGCTCACCGTCGGGGGGCTCTACTGAAGCTTTCTTT. As protein: CASSPSGGSTEAFF. The chain recombines TRBV18 with TRBJ1-1, with a tentative D call TRBD1 (6 bases). CDR1 KGHSH and CDR2 LQKENI come from the germline V gene. Trimming stripped 3 bases from V and 5 bases from J, with 13 bases between. The CDR3 is 14 residues long.

V and J are TRBV18 and TRBJ2-2; D is undetermined. Germline V lookup: CDR1 KGHSH, CDR2 LQKENI. V gave up 8 bases and J gave up 2 bases, with 6 bases separating them. The CDR3 is 12 residues long. This CDR3 is CASATNTGELFF. CDR3 coding DNA: TGTGCCAGCGCCACTAACACCGGGGAGCTGTTTTTT.

V is TRBV30 and J is TRBJ2-5; 11 bases are a match to TRBD1. V lost 5 bases, J lost 4 bases, and 0 bases stayed unmatched. Germline V gene sequence: CDR1 GTSNPN, CDR2 SVGIG (reference sequence). This CDR3 comprises 12 residues. DNA of the CDR3: TGTGCCTGGGGGACAGGGGGAGAGACCCAGTACTTC. This codes for CAWGTGGETQYF.

V gene TRBV28 combines with J gene TRBJ2-7; possible D gene TRBD2, 5 bases. Germline assignment: CDR1 MDHEN and CDR2 SYDVKM. This CDR3 region has 12 residues. V was cut by 8 bases and J by 7 bases, with 15 bases left in between. The CDR3 bases are TGTGCCAGCGGGAGCCTTCACGGAGAGCAGTACTTC. This encodes CASGSLHGEQYF.

The rearrangement joins TRBV9 to TRBJ2-3; D is undetermined. Germline loops: CDR1 SGDLS, CDR2 YYNGEE. The CDR3 sequence is 16 residues long. V lost 0 bases and J 1 base, leaving 12 bases between the germline ends. In DNA form, the CDR3 reads TGTGCCAGCAGCGTAGCCCCAACGGGCGGCACAGATACGCAGTATTTT. Protein: CASSVAPTGGTDTQYF.

This chain links TRBV10-2 with TRBJ2-7, with D perhaps TRBD1 (6 bases). The germline V gene encodes CDR1 WSHSY and CDR2 SAAADI. This CDR3 spans 14 amino acids. Trimming left V 5 bases short and J 1 base short, with 12 bases between. The CDR3 spells CASSTGTRSYEQYF. CDR3 bases: TGCGCCAGCAGTACCGGGACACGTTCCTACGAGCAGTACTTC.

The V and J genes are TRBV5-4 and TRBJ2-1, with TRBD1 matching 11 bases. The CDR3 has 15 amino acids. The V gene's germline CDR1 is SGHNT and CDR2 YYREEE (reference sequence). With 5 bases clipped from V and 9 bases from J, the junction kept 10 bases outside the gene matches. In nucleotides, the CDR3 is TGTGCCAGCAGTTCGGGGACAGGGGGGAAGGGTGAGCAGTTCTTC. Residues: CASSSGTGGKGEQFF.

This chain connects TRBV5-1 to TRBJ1-1, with D perhaps TRBD1 (5 bases). Germline values: CDR1 SGHRS, CDR2 YFSETQ. CDR3 length: 21 residues. The V end was cut by 0 bases, the J end by 0 bases, with 27 bases between. DNA for the CDR3: TGCGCCAGCAGCTTGGCCGCATCGGGCCTTCAACGGGGCGCCTTGAACACTGAAGCTTTCTTT. As protein: CASSLAASGLQRGALNTEAFF.

V gene TRBV10-1 combines with J gene TRBJ1-2; TRBD1 matches 7 bases. The CDR3 contains 13 residues. Trimming cost V 10 bases and J 6 bases; bases outside gene matches: 11. Per the germline V gene, CDR1 is WNHNN and CDR2 is SYGVQD (reference sequence). This chain's CDR3 is CATWDSLIDGYTF. CDR3 nucleotides: TGCGCCACTTGGGACAGTCTCATCGATGGCTACACCTTC.

The chain employs TRBV7-2 and TRBJ2-5; either TRBD1 or TRBD2 may fit D (5 bases each). The length of the CDR3 is 12 residues. The V gene lost 4 bases and the J gene lost 4 bases, with 7 bases spanning the gap. Germline V gives CDR1 SGHTA, CDR2 FQGNSA. The CDR3 loop reads CASSSRGETQYF. Written as DNA, the CDR3 is TGTGCCAGCAGCTCGAGGGGAGAGACCCAGTACTTC.

The chain's CDR3 is CASMRRDTEAFF. The CDR3, as DNA: TGTGCCAGCATGAGGAGGGACACTGAAGCTTTCTTT. This chain joins TRBV6-5 and TRBJ1-1; D gene ambiguous. V dropped 7 bases and J dropped 3 bases, with 9 bases sitting between them. Germline V CDR1 and CDR2: MNHEY, SVGAGI. The CDR3 loop spans 12 amino acids.

V and J are TRBV11-2 and TRBJ2-7; a weak D match, TRBD2 (6 bases). Germline V gene data show CDR1 as SGHAT and CDR2 as FQNNGV. V lost 1 base and J 1 base, leaving 11 bases between the germline ends. CDR3 length equals 15 residues. The CDR3 loop reads CASSLASSASYEQYV. DNA of the CDR3: TGTGCCAGCAGCTTAGCTTCTAGCGCTTCCTACGAGCAGTACGTC.

This clone was seen only a few times. The CDR3 DNA sequence: TGTGCCAGCACCGAAGGAGCTGAAGCTTTCTTT. Its protein product is CASTEGAEAFF. This rearrangement joins TRBV5-4 to TRBJ1-1; D uncertain. The V and J ends lost 6 bases and 6 bases respectively, with 9 bases between them. CDR1 and CDR2 from the germline V gene are SGHNT and YYREEE (reference sequence). There are 11 residues in the CDR3. Together with reference TRBV5-4 and TRBJ1-1, the CDR3 gives the full variable domain: ETGVTQSPTHLIKTRGQQVTLRCSSQSGHNTVSWYQQALGQGPQFIFQYYREEENGRGNFPPRFSGLQFPNYSSELNVNALELDDSALYLCASTEGAEAFFGQGTRLTVV.

This chain connects TRBV2 to TRBJ1-5; 10 bases are shared with TRBD1. The V segment lost 5 bases and the J segment 1 base; nucleotides outside the gene matches: 11. Germline CDR1 is SNHLY and CDR2 is FYNNEI. The CDR3 length is 18 residues. The CDR3 sequence is CASSRLDRGQGSNQPQHF. Written as DNA, the CDR3 is TGTGCCAGCAGTCGCCTCGACAGGGGGCAGGGAAGCAATCAGCCCCAGCATTTT. Full variable domain (rest looked up from reference TRBV2 and TRBJ1-5): EPEVTQTPSHQVTQMGQEVILRCVPISNHLYFYWYRQILGQKVEFLVSFYNNEISEKSEIFDDQFSVERPDGSNFTLKIRSTKLEDSAMYFCASSRLDRGQGSNQPQHFGDGTRLSIL.

The rearrangement uses TRBV5-8 and TRBJ2-4; 16 positions match TRBD2. After removal of 7 bases from V and 2 bases from J, the junction contained 6 bases not matched to a gene. CDR3 length: 17 residues. Germline V CDR1 and CDR2: SGHTS, YDEGEE. The CDR3 sequence: CASAGTSGGASKNIQYF. For the CDR3, the DNA is TGTGCCAGCGCCGGGACTAGCGGGGGGGCTTCCAAAAACATTCAGTACTTC.

This chain joins TRBV12-2 and TRBJ1-2; the D segment call TRBD1 is taken from the table without a DNA check. TRBV12-2 is noted as a pseudogene. The CDR3 has 15 residues. CDR3 DNA sequence: TGTGCAAGTCGCTCTGAAGTGACAGCGAAGTATGGCTACACCTTC. Translating gives CASRSEVTAKYGYTF.

This clone is a singleton in its sample. The chain employs TRBV29-1 and TRBJ1-1; D unclear. Germline V gene lookup returns CDR1 SQVTM and CDR2 ANQGSEA. Trimming stripped 4 bases from V and 7 bases from J, with 16 bases between. The CDR3 contains 13 residues. CDR3 nucleotides: TGCAGCGTTGTCTGGCTGAGAGCGGGTGAAGCTTTCTTT. This translates into CSVVWLRAGEAFF.